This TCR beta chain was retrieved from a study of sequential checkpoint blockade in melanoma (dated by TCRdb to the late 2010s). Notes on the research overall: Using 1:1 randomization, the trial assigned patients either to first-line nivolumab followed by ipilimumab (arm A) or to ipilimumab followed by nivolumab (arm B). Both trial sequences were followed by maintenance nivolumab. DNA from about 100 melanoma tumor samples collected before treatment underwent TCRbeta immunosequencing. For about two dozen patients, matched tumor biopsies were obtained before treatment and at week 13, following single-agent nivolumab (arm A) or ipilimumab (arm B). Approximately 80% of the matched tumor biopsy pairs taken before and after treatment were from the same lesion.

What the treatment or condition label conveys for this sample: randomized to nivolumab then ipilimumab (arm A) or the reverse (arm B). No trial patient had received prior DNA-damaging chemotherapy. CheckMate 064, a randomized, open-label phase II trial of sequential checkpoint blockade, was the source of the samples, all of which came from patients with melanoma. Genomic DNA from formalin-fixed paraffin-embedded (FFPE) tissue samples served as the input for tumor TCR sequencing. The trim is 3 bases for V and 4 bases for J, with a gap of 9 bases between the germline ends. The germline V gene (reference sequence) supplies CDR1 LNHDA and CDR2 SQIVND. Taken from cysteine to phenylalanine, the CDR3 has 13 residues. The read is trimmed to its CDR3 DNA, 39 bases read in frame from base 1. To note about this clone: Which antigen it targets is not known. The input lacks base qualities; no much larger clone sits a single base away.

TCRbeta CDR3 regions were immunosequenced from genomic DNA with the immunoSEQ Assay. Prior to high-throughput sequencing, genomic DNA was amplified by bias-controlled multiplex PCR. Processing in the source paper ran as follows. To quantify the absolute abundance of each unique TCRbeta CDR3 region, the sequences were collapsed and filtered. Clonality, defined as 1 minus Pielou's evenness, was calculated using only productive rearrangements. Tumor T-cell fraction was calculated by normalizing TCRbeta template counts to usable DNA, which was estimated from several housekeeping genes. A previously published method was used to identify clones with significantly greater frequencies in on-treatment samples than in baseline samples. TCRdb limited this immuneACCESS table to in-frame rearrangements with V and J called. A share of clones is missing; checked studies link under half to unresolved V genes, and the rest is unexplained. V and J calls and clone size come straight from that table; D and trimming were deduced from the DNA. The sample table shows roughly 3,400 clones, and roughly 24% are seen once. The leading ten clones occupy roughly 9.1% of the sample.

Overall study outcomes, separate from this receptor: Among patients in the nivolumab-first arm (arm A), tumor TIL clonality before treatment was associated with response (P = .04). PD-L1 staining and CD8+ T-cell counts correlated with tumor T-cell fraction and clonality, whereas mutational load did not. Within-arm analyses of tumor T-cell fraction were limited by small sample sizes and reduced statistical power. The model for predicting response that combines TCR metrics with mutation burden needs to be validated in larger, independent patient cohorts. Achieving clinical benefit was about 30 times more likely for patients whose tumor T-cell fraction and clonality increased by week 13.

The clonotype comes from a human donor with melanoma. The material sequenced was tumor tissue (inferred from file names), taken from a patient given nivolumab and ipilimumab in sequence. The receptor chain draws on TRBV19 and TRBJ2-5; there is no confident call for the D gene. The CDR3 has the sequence CASSIGIGETQYF. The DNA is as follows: TGTGCCAGTAGTATTGGGATTGGAGAGACCCAGTACTTC.